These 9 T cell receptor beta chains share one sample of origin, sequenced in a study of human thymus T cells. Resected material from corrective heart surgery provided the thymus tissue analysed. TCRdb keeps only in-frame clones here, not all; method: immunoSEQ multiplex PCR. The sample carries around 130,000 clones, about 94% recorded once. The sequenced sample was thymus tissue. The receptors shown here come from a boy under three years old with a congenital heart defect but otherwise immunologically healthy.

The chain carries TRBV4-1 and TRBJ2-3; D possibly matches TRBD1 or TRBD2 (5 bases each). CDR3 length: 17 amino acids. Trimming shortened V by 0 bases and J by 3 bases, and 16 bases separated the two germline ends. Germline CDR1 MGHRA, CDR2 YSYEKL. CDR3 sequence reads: CASSQEKLRGWTDTQYF. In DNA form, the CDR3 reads TGCGCCAGCAGCCAAGAAAAGTTGAGGGGTTGGACAGATACGCAGTATTTT.

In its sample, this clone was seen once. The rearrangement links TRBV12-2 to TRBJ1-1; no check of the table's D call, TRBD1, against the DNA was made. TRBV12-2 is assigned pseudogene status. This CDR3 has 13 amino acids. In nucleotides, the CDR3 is TGTGCAAGTCGCACGACAGGGAACACTGAAGCTTTCTTT. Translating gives CASRTTGNTEAFF.

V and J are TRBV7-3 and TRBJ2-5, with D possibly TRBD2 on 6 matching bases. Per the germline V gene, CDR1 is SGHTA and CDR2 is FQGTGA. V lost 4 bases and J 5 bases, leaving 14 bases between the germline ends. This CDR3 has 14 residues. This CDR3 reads CASSSVGGSETQYF. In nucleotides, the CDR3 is TGTGCCAGCAGCTCGGTCGGGGGATCGGAGACCCAGTACTTC. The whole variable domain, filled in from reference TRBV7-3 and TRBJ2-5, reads GAGVSQTPSNKVTEKGKYVELRCDPISGHTALYWYRQSLGQGPEFLIYFQGTGAADDSGLPNDRFFAVRPEGSVSTLKIQRTERGDSAVYLCASSSVGGSETQYFGPGTRLLVL.

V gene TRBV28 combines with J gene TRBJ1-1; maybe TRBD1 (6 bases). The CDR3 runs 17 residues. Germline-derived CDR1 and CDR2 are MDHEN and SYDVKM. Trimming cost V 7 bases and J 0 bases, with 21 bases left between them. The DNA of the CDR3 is TGTGCCAGCACTCTCCCTGAGGGACATTCCATGAACACTGAAGCTTTCTTT. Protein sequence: CASTLPEGHSMNTEAFF.

CDR3 nucleotide sequence: TGTGCCAGCAGCGTAGGGACAGGGGATCCCCCTGAAGCTTTCTTT. It translates to CASSVGTGDPPEAFF. The rearrangement joins TRBV9 to TRBJ1-1; 9 bases map to TRBD1. V was clipped by 0 bases and J by 6 bases; unmatched bases: 6. The CDR3 totals 15 residues. CDR1 and CDR2 from the germline V gene are SGDLS and YYNGEE.

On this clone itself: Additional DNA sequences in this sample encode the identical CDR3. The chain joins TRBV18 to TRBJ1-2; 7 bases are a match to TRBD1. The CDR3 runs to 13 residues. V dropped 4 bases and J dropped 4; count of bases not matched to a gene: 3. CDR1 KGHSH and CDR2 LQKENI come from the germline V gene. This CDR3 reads CASSRTGGYGYTF. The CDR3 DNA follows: TGTGCCAGCTCACGGACAGGCGGCTATGGCTACACCTTC.

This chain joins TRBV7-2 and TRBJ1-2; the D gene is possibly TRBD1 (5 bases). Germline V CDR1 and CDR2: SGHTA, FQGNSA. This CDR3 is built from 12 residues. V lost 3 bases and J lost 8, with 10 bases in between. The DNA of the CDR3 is TGTGCCAGCAGCTTGGGGGACGGGGGCTACACCTTC. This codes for CASSLGDGGYTF.

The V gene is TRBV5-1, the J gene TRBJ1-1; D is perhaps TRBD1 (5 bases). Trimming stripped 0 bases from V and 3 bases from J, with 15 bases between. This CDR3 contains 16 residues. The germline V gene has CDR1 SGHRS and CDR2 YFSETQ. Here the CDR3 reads CASSLADSAGDTEAFF. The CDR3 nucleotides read TGCGCCAGCAGCTTGGCCGACAGCGCCGGAGACACTGAAGCTTTCTTT.

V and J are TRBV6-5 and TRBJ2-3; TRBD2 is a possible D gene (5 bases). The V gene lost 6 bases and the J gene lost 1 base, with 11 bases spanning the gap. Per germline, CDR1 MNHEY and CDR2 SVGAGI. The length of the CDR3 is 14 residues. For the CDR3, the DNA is TGTGCCAGCAGGCTCCGGGAAGGCACAGATACGCAGTATTTT. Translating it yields CASRLREGTDTQYF.